One sample yielded the 23 T cell receptor beta chains listed below, sequenced in a study of blood T cell repertoires in COVID-19. TCRdb's copy holds only in-frame clones and misses some; the assay was immunoSEQ multiplex PCR. The sample lists 150,000 to 200,000 clones; roughly 84% were seen once. The sequencing sample was made of peripheral blood. These receptors came from a human donor in a cohort sampled during active COVID-19.

V is TRBV10-1 and J is TRBJ2-5; D gene uncertain. Trimming removed 6 bases at V and 5 bases at J, with 16 bases between. The CDR3 spans 14 residues. CDR1 and CDR2 from the germline V gene are WNHNN and SYGVQD (reference sequence). CDR3 nucleotides: TGCGCCAGCAGCCCTGGTGATGGAGTTGAGACCCAGTACTTC. Translation: CASSPGDGVETQYF.

The chain employs TRBV6-5 and TRBJ1-2; maybe TRBD1 (6 bases). CDR3 length: 13 residues. CDR1 and CDR2 (germline): MNHEY, SVGAGI. V was cut by 7 bases and J by 2 bases, with 11 bases left in between. CDR3 DNA sequence: TGTGCCAGCACCGTACAGGGCAACTATGGCTACACCTTC. Encoded protein: CASTVQGNYGYTF.

The rearrangement joins TRBV6-5 to TRBJ2-3; D call uncertain. Germline-derived CDR1 and CDR2 are MNHEY and SVGAGI. The V end was cut by 7 bases, the J end by 1 base, with 15 bases between. CDR3 length: 15 residues. The CDR3 nucleotides read TGTGCCAGCAACCCAGTAGCCGAACGCACAGATACGCAGTATTTT. Its translation: CASNPVAERTDTQYF.

CDR3: CASSEQGLNTEAFF. CDR3 DNA sequence: TGTGCCAGCAGTGAACAGGGTTTGAACACTGAAGCTTTCTTT. This chain links TRBV6-1 with TRBJ1-1, with D possibly matching TRBD1 (5 bases). The CDR3 totals 14 residues. Germline loops: CDR1 MNHNS, CDR2 SASEGT. Trimming pared 2 bases from V and 0 bases from J, leaving 7 bases between.

This chain uses TRBV9 with TRBJ2-1, with D perhaps TRBD2 (7 bases). Germline V gives CDR1 SGDLS, CDR2 YYNGEE. V shed 0 bases and J shed 3 bases, with 13 bases lying between them. The CDR3 is 16 residues long. The CDR3: CASSVDAGARYNEQFF. The CDR3 nucleotides are TGTGCCAGCAGCGTAGACGCGGGGGCCCGCTACAATGAGCAGTTCTTC.

The J gene is TRBJ1-2, the V gene TRBV6-1; 11 nucleotides agree with TRBD1. Germline CDR1 MNHNS, CDR2 SASEGT. This CDR3 has 16 amino acids. The J segment lost 0 bases and the V segment lost 4 bases, leaving 4 bases of the junction unmatched. CDR3 amino acids: CASSGDRGTANYGYTF. The CDR3 nucleotides read TGTGCCAGCAGTGGGGACAGGGGGACCGCTAACTATGGCTACACCTTC.

The V gene is TRBV27, the J gene TRBJ2-7, with D uncertain. The CDR3 runs 13 residues. Germline loops: CDR1 MNHEY, CDR2 SMNVEV (reference sequence). The ends were cut back, 2 bases at V and 4 bases at J, with 9 bases in the middle. CDR3 loop: CASSLRSGYEQYF. In DNA form, the CDR3 reads TGTGCCAGCAGTTTAAGATCGGGTTACGAGCAGTACTTC.

This clone showed up just a few times. The CDR3 DNA reads TGTGCCAGCAGTTCCCCGGGACAGAGAGCCTACGAGCAGTACTTC. It translates to CASSSPGQRAYEQYF. This chain connects TRBV27 to TRBJ2-7; TRBD1 aligns across 7 bases. This CDR3 has 15 residues. CDR1 and CDR2 (germline): MNHEY, SMNVEV (reference sequence). V lost 4 bases, J lost 2 bases, and 8 bases stayed unmatched.

This clone is a singleton in its sample. The chain carries TRBV28 and TRBJ1-1; no reliable D call. Germline CDR1 MDHEN, CDR2 SYDVKM. The germline V and J ends were trimmed by 4 bases and 0 bases, with 9 bases remaining between them. The CDR3 is 14 amino acids. CDR3 DNA: TGTGCCAGCAGTTCGACTCCTCTGAACACTGAAGCTTTCTTT. Protein sequence: CASSSTPLNTEAFF.

This chain uses TRBV7-2 with TRBJ2-7; the match to TRBD2 covers 10 bases. The CDR3 has 16 amino acids. V lost 1 base, J lost 2 bases, and 5 bases stayed unmatched. Germline V gives CDR1 SGHTA, CDR2 FQGNSA. This CDR3 reads CASSLDTAGGPYEQYF. The CDR3 DNA follows: TGTGCCAGCAGCTTAGATACAGCGGGAGGGCCCTACGAGCAGTACTTC.

The chain has TRBV7-9 and TRBJ1-5; unclear D gene. CDR1 is SEHNR and CDR2 is FQNEAQ in the germline V gene (reference sequence). This CDR3 region has 15 residues. Trimming shortened V by 1 base and J by 0 bases, and 7 bases separated the two germline ends. The CDR3 region is CASSLDLSSNQPQHF. The CDR3 DNA is TGTGCCAGCAGCTTAGACCTAAGTAGCAATCAGCCCCAGCATTTT.

This clone appeared once. This rearrangement joins TRBV28 to TRBJ1-1, with a tentative D call TRBD1 (6 bases). V was cut by 8 bases and J by 6 bases, with 10 bases left in between. In germline, CDR1 is MDHEN, CDR2 SYDVKM. The CDR3 is 11 residues long. This CDR3 reads CASSGQPEAFF. The CDR3 region has the DNA TGTGCCAGCTCCGGACAGCCTGAAGCTTTCTTT.

This sequence joins TRBV19 and TRBJ1-2; 8 bases align to TRBD1. The CDR3 covers 13 residues. V gave up 4 bases and J gave up 6 bases; unmatched junction bases: 4. CDR1 and CDR2 (germline): LNHDA, SQIVND (reference sequence). The CDR3 sequence is CASSRQTGDGYTF. CDR3 in DNA: TGTGCCAGTAGTAGACAGACAGGGGATGGCTACACCTTC.

The rearrangement uses TRBV7-2 and TRBJ1-2; TRBD1 might be the D (5 bases). The germline V and J ends were trimmed by 0 bases and 1 base, with 18 bases remaining between them. The CDR3 is made up of 18 amino acids. Germline lookup yields CDR1 SGHTA and CDR2 FQGNSA. CDR3 sequence reads: CASSLASGYISYNYGYTF. The DNA for the CDR3 is TGTGCCAGCAGCTTAGCGTCAGGGTATATATCCTATAACTATGGCTACACCTTC.

The chain employs TRBV7-2 and TRBJ2-1; 10 nucleotides agree with TRBD2. This CDR3 is built from 15 residues. With 3 bases clipped from V and 7 bases from J, the junction kept 6 bases outside the gene matches. Germline-derived CDR1 and CDR2 are SGHTA and FQGNSA. The CDR3 DNA follows: TGTGCCAGCAGCTTTGACCTAGCGGGGGCTAATGAGCAGTTCTTC. It is translated as CASSFDLAGANEQFF.

The V call is TRBV7-3, the J call TRBJ2-6; 8 nucleotides agree with TRBD1. This CDR3 has 19 residues. Trimming at V came to 5 bases and at J to 2 bases, leaving 14 bases not matched to a gene. Germline-derived CDR1 and CDR2 are SGHTA and FQGTGA. In nucleotides, the CDR3 is TGTGCCAGCAGCCCCTACTTGGGACAGGTCTCTACTGGGGCCAACGTCCTGACTTTC. Translating it yields CASSPYLGQVSTGANVLTF.

The chain joins TRBV5-1 to TRBJ2-3, with D perhaps TRBD2 (6 bases). The CDR3 extends over 16 amino acids. V lost 0 bases and J 0 bases, leaving 11 bases between the germline ends. Per the germline V gene, CDR1 is SGHRS and CDR2 is YFSETQ. This CDR3 is CASSLEIAESTDTQYF. The CDR3 region has the DNA TGCGCCAGCAGCTTGGAAATAGCGGAAAGCACAGATACGCAGTATTTT.

J is TRBJ2-1 and V is TRBV10-1, with D possibly matching TRBD1 (6 bases). Germline lookup yields CDR1 WNHNN and CDR2 SYGVQD (reference sequence). CDR3 size: 14 residues. V lost 0 bases to trimming and J lost 12 bases, with 15 bases between them. CDR3 loop: CASSESGQRMGQFF. CDR3 nucleotides: TGCGCCAGCAGTGAGTCAGGACAGCGGATGGGGCAGTTCTTC.

This clone was seen only once. The V call is TRBV7-9, the J call TRBJ2-1, with D hard to call. From germline, CDR1 is SEHNR and CDR2 FQNEAQ (reference sequence). This CDR3 is built from 13 residues. V was shortened by 4 bases and J by 5 bases, with 9 bases between the two germline ends. The CDR3 DNA sequence: TGTGCCAGCAGCTATTACGGAGACAATGAGCAGTTCTTC. Its protein product is CASSYYGDNEQFF.

V is TRBV6-4 and J is TRBJ2-7, with D perhaps TRBD1 (6 bases). The CDR3 contains 14 residues. Trimming cost V 8 bases and J 3 bases, with 17 bases left between them. The germline V gene encodes CDR1 MRHNA and CDR2 SNTAGT. CDR3 residues: CASPRGTQNYEQYF. The CDR3 coding sequence is TGTGCCAGCCCGAGGGGGACACAAAACTACGAGCAGTACTTC.

For this clone: One junction end does not reproduce the germline sequence, and a read error may be involved. The J gene is TRBJ2-7, the V gene TRBV7-7; 13 bases are a match to TRBD2. This CDR3 contains 15 residues. From germline, CDR1 is SSHAT and CDR2 FNYEAQ (reference sequence). CDR3 amino acids: CASSAGTSGILEQYF. DNA for the CDR3: TGTGCTAGCAGCGCCGGGACTAGCGGGATTCTCGAGCAGTACTTC. Complete variable domain (other parts from reference TRBV7-7 and TRBJ2-7): GAGVSQSPRYKVTKRGQDVTLRCDPISSHATLYWYQQALGQGPEFLTYFNYEAQPDKSGLPSDRFSAERPEGSISTLTIQRTEQRDSAMYRCASSAGTSGILEQYFGPGTRLTVT.

The chain uses TRBV5-1 and TRBJ1-2, with a possible D match to TRBD1 (6 bases). Germline values: CDR1 SGHRS, CDR2 YFSETQ. The CDR3 length is 12 residues. Trimming removed 4 bases at V and 5 bases at J, with 9 bases between. The CDR3 loop is CASSAGQYGYTF. For the CDR3, the DNA is TGCGCCAGCAGCGCTGGACAGTATGGCTACACCTTC. The full variable domain, with the rest looked up from reference TRBV5-1 and TRBJ1-2, is KAGVTQTPRYLIKTRGQQVTLSCSPISGHRSVSWYQQTPGQGLQFLFEYFSETQRNKGNFPGRFSGRQFSNSRSEMNVSTLELGDSALYLCASSAGQYGYTFGSGTRLTVV.

The chain uses TRBV7-9 and TRBJ1-1; D is ambiguous. This CDR3 is 14 amino acids long. The V end was cut by 1 base, the J end by 0 bases, with 6 bases between. CDR1 is SEHNR and CDR2 is FQNEAQ in the germline V gene (reference sequence). The CDR3 DNA reads TGTGCCAGCAGCTTAGGTCCCGTGAACACTGAAGCTTTCTTT. Translation: CASSLGPVNTEAFF.